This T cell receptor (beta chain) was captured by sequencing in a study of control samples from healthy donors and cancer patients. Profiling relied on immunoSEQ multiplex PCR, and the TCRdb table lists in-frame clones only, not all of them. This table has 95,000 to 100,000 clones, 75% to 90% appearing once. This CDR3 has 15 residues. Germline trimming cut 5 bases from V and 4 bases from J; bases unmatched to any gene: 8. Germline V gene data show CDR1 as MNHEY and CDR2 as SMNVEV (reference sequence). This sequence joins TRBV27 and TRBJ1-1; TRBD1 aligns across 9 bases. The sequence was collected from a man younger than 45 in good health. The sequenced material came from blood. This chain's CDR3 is CASSPHRGLGTEAFF. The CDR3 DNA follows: TGTGCCAGCAGTCCCCACAGGGGGCTTGGCACTGAAGCTTTCTTT.